This T cell receptor (beta chain) was retrieved from a study of early T cells in non-severe SARS-CoV-2 infection. Study details: The authors sequenced bulk RNA from unsorted whole blood, leaving chains unpaired.

Researchers attached unique molecular identifiers to individual cDNA molecules. TCRdb reanalysed the 5' RACE reads using MiXCR and keeps one entry per CDR3 protein. The sample holds tens of thousands of distinct CDR3 sequences; more than 10% are singletons and the top ten take over 1%. Findings and caveats of the study: The matching step, a VDJdb search, favored anti-spike CD8 responses and missed private and CD4 specificities.

The CDR3 runs to 16 residues. This clonotype was seen a handful of times. Its specificity is not known. The receptor's source is an adult who was a healthcare worker with PCR-confirmed SARS-CoV-2 infection or an uninfected control (not recorded which). The donor label of this sample is uncertain. Sequences were derived from whole blood, sampled at baseline. V and J are TRBV1 and TRBJ1-1; the D segment call TRBD1 is taken from the table without a DNA check. TRBV1 is a listed pseudogene. The CDR3 DNA reads TGCACCAGCAGCCATTATACCTGGGCGGATAACACTGAAGCTTTCTTT. Translation gives CTSSHYTWADNTEAFF.